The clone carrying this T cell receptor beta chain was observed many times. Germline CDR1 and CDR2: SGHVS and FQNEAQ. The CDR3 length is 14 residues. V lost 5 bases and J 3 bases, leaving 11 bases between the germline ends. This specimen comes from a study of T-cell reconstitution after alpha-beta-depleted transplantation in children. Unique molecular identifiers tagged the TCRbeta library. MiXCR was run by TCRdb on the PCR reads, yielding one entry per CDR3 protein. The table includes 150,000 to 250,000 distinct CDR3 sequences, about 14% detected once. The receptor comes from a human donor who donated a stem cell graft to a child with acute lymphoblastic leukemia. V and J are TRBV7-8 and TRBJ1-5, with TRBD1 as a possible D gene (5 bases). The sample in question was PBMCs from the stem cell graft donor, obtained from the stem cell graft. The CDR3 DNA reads TGTGCCAGCAGCCAATCGGGGGTCAATCAGCCCCAGCATTTT. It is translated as CASSQSGVNQPQHF.